Below are 18 T cell receptor beta chains sequenced from a single sample in a study of blood T cells in healthy people across ages. A J-beta primer mix and a sample-barcoded 5' primer were used in a second PCR of roughly 6 to 12 cycles. TCRdb reprocessed the 5' RACE reads via MiXCR and lists one record per CDR3 protein. Here the sample spans some 1.5 million distinct CDR3 sequences, roughly 28% being singletons. The sample consisted of blood. These receptors came from a woman in her 30s in good health.

This clonotype was found many times. The CDR3 reads CASTLAGEGHNEQFF. CDR3 DNA sequence: TGTGCCAGCACCCTCGCGGGAGAGGGCCACAATGAGCAGTTCTTC. The gene calls are TRBV12-3 or TRBV12-4 and TRBJ2-1; 7 bases match TRBD2. The V gene end was trimmed by 7 bases and the J gene end by 5 bases; junction bases not matched to a gene: 11. The CDR3 is made up of 15 amino acids.

Concerning this clonotype: A single base separates this from a much larger clone, so it may be a read error. V is TRBV7-6 and J is TRBJ2-6; TRBD1 might be the D (5 bases). With 2 bases removed from V and 2 bases from J, the gap between germline ends came to 10 bases. Per germline, CDR1 SGHVS and CDR2 FNYEAQ. This CDR3 is built from 16 residues. The CDR3 reads CASSLRQTAGANVLTF. CDR3 sequence (DNA): TGTGCCAGCAGCTTAAGACAGACCGCTGGGGCCAACGTCCTGACTTTC.

The chain is built from TRBV7-9 and TRBJ1-1, with no clear D. Germline values: CDR1 SEHNR, CDR2 FQNEAQ (reference sequence). Trimming pared 3 bases from V and 4 bases from J, leaving 12 bases between. CDR3 length: 14 residues. As DNA, the CDR3 is TGTGCCAGCAGCTTGATAGGGCTGGGCACTGAAGCTTTCTTT. This encodes CASSLIGLGTEAFF.

This clonotype appeared once. Its ends do not fully match the called genes, so a read error is possible. The gene calls are TRBV18 and TRBJ2-5; D is uncertain. The CDR3 runs 13 residues. The germline CDR1 and CDR2 sequences are KGHSH and LQKENI. The CDR3 loop is CVSSPPVGETQYF. CDR3 nucleotides: TGTGTCAGCTCACCACCTGTGGGAGAGACCCAGTACTTC. Supplemented by reference TRBV18 and TRBJ2-5, the full variable domain reads NAGVMQNPRHLVRRRGQEARLRCSPMKGHSHVYWYRQLPEEGLKFMVYLQKENIIDESGMPKERFSAEFPKEGPSILRIQQVVRGDSAAYFCVSSPPVGETQYFGPGTRLLVL.

The chain has TRBV6-1 and TRBJ2-7; tentatively, D is TRBD1 (5 bases). This CDR3 comprises 12 residues. Trimming pared 11 bases from V and 6 bases from J, leaving 17 bases between. The germline CDR1 and CDR2 sequences are MNHNS and SASEGT. CDR3 DNA sequence: TGTGCCCCCCGGTGGACACCACTCGAGCAGTACTTC. Protein: CAPRWTPLEQYF.

This clonotype was counted between two and nine times. The rearrangement uses TRBV5-5 and TRBJ2-4; the D call may be TRBD1 or TRBD2 (5 bases each). Matching the DNA end better, TRBJ2-7 makes the J call doubtful. The CDR3 runs to 13 residues. CDR1 SGHKS and CDR2 YYEKEE come from the germline V gene (reference sequence). The CDR3 loop reads CASSRGPSHEQYF. Written as DNA, the CDR3 is TGTGCCAGCAGCAGGGGACCGTCCCACGAGCAGTACTTC.

Turning to this clonotype: This sequence may be a read error, since a much larger clone differs from it by one base. The V call is TRBV9, the J call TRBJ2-5; a weak D match, TRBD2 (5 bases). V was cut by 3 bases and J by 4 bases, with 13 bases left in between. The germline gives CDR1 SGDLS, CDR2 YYNGEE. The CDR3 contains 14 residues. CDR3 DNA: TGTGCCAGCAGCGCAGCTCGGACTGGAGAGACCCAGTACTTC. The encoded protein is CASSAARTGETQYF.

The sample holds a few counts of this clonotype. The V and J genes are TRBV4-3 and TRBJ2-3; D gene ambiguous. CDR3 size: 18 residues. Deletions cut 0 bases from V and 5 bases from J, with 21 bases between. Germline assignment: CDR1 LGHNA and CDR2 YSLEER. CDR3 amino acids: CASSQEVGSAGPVDTQYF. The CDR3 coding sequence is TGCGCCAGCAGCCAAGAAGTTGGGTCGGCTGGCCCTGTAGATACGCAGTATTTT.

The CDR3 DNA sequence: TGTGCCAGCAGTTTAGAGGGTTGGAGTGACTACGAGCAGTACTTC. It translates to CASSLEGWSDYEQYF. V gene TRBV27 combines with J gene TRBJ2-7; the D gene is possibly TRBD2 (5 bases). This CDR3 has 15 amino acids. The germline gives CDR1 MNHEY, CDR2 SMNVEV (reference sequence). Trimming took off 2 bases at V and 3 bases at J, with 14 bases between the two ends.

This clonotype has ten or more counts. The V call is TRBV10-2, the J call TRBJ2-3; D call uncertain. There are 16 residues in the CDR3. The V and J ends lost 7 bases and 0 bases respectively, with 17 bases between them. Germline CDR1 reads WSHSY; CDR2 reads SAAADI. CDR3 in DNA: TGCGCCAGCAACCCTCAGGTTTTCAGTAGCACAGATACGCAGTATTTT. Translation: CASNPQVFSSTDTQYF.

The V and J genes are TRBV6-2 or TRBV6-3 and TRBJ1-2, with D perhaps matching TRBD1 (5 bases). The V gene's germline CDR1 is MNHEY and CDR2 SVGEGT. The CDR3 runs 15 residues. Trimming left V 4 bases short and J 8 bases short, with 20 bases between. Written as DNA, the CDR3 is TGTGCCAGCAGTTTGGGGCGACAGCGCGTCGGGGGCTACACCTTC. Amino acid sequence: CASSLGRQRVGGYTF.

This clonotype has a handful of counts. The V and J genes are TRBV28 and TRBJ1-2, with 7 bases lining up with TRBD1. Trimming at V came to 6 bases and at J to 4 bases, leaving 11 bases not matched to a gene. CDR1 and CDR2 (germline): MDHEN, SYDVKM. This CDR3 is built from 15 residues. The DNA of the CDR3 is TGTGCCAGCAGCCCCTTGGGAGGGGGCGTCTATGGCTACACCTTC. Protein: CASSPLGGGVYGYTF.

This chain joins TRBV6-6 and TRBJ1-5; no clear D. V was pared by 11 bases and J by 6 bases, with 20 bases between. The length of the CDR3 is 14 residues. CDR1 and CDR2 (germline): MNHNY, SVGAGI (reference sequence). The CDR3 DNA reads TGTGCCGGCACGCGGAAAGGGATCGGTCAGCCCCAGCATTTT. Translated: CAGTRKGIGQPQHF.

Only a few counts were recorded for this clonotype. This sequence joins TRBV18 and TRBJ2-1; D might be TRBD1 (6 bases). Looked up from germline, CDR1 is KGHSH and CDR2 is LQKENI. With 3 bases removed from V and 7 bases from J, the gap between germline ends came to 10 bases. The CDR3 contains 13 residues. The CDR3 nucleotides are TGTGCCAGCTCACCTACAGGGTTGAATGAGCAGTTCTTC. This encodes CASSPTGLNEQFF.

This clonotype was observed a handful of times. The rearrangement uses TRBV5-1 and TRBJ2-1; D unclear. The CDR3 has 13 amino acids. With 1 base removed from V and 9 bases from J, the gap between germline ends came to 11 bases. The V gene's germline CDR1 is SGHRS and CDR2 YFSETQ. CDR3 sequence reads: CASSLNEYGEQFF. Written as DNA, the CDR3 is TGCGCCAGCAGCTTGAATGAGTACGGTGAGCAGTTCTTC.

This clonotype showed up many times. The CDR3 nucleotides read TGCAGTGCTAGAACAGGTTCCGGGGGTGGAAGTGAGCAGTTCTTC. This encodes CSARTGSGGGSEQFF. The genes are TRBV20-1 and TRBJ2-1, with D tentatively TRBD2 (6 bases). The V end was cut by 2 bases, the J end by 9 bases, with 20 bases between. The CDR3 loop spans 15 amino acids. Germline V gives CDR1 DFQATT, CDR2 SNEGSKA (reference sequence).

This chain connects TRBV5-5 to TRBJ1-1; possibly TRBD1 for D (6 bases). Trimming took 0 bases from V and 5 from J, leaving 14 bases between them. CDR1 and CDR2 from the germline V gene are SGHKS and YYEKEE (reference sequence). This CDR3 is 15 amino acids long. CDR3 region: CASSLGGPVGTEAFF. The CDR3 DNA reads TGTGCCAGCAGCTTGGGGGGGCCGGTGGGGACTGAAGCTTTCTTT. Filled out from reference TRBV5-5 and TRBJ1-1, the complete variable domain reads DAGVTQSPTHLIKTRGQQVTLRCSPISGHKSVSWYQQVLGQGPQFIFQYYEKEERGRGNFPDRFSARQFPNYSSELNVNALLLGDSALYLCASSLGGPVGTEAFFGQGTRLTVV.

The rearrangement uses TRBV7-2 and TRBJ1-2, with D possibly matching TRBD1 (5 bases). The CDR3 loop spans 13 amino acids. The germline V and J ends were trimmed by 5 bases and 4 bases, with 11 bases remaining between them. Germline assignment: CDR1 SGHTA and CDR2 FQGNSA. The CDR3 reads CASSTGHSYGYTF. The CDR3, as DNA: TGTGCCAGCAGCACTGGACACAGCTATGGCTACACCTTC.